Listed below are T cell receptor beta chains from one sample, sequenced in a study of T-cell memory formation after mild COVID-19. From the 5' RACE reads, TCRdb called clonotypes with MiXCR, one entry per CDR3 protein. The repertoire includes around 140,000 distinct CDR3 sequences, 6% of them detected once, and more than 2% sits in the top ten. The source material was PBMCs or a T cell subset sorted from them (not recorded which). The receptor set was obtained from an adult woman who had mild COVID-19 (a few samples of this study predate the infection). Cell type and time point are not known. The CDR3 runs from the conserved cysteine through the conserved F or W. Clone size is shown for a subset of rows, as once, few, many or a class of expanded clone.

TRBV29-1	many	CSVVTGDYGYTF
TRBV18	many	CASSPGTGGLTEAFF
TRBV4-3	-	CASSQDRAGRGAYEQYF
TRBV6-5	-	CASSLTQGASNQPQHF
TRBV20-1	many	CSAYGGQNYGYTF
TRBV9	many	CASSVAPRGDEQFF
TRBV11-2	-	CASSLRVFNEQFF
TRBV6-2/TRBV6-3	many	CASSYQVNEPQHF
TRBV12-3/TRBV12-4	many	CASSTENREAYEQYF
TRBV6-5	many	CASSYDETNTQYF
TRBV7-9	many	CASSPLTGLLDEQYF
TRBV30	many	CAWRIGGEQYF